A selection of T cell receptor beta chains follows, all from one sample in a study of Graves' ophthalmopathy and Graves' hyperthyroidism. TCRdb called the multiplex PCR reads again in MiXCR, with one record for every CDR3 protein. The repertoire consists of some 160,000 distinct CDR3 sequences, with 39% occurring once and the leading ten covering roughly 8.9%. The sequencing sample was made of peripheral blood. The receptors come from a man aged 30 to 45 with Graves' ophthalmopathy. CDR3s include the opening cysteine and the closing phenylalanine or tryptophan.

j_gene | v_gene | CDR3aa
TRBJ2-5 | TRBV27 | CASSLMGLDETQYF
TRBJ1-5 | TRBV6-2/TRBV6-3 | CASSLNVLQPQHF
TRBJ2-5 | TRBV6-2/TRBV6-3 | CASSQSLGLVETQYF
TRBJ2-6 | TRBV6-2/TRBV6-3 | CASSYSRGQGRHPGANVLTF
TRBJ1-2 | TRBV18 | CASSPSATIGYTF
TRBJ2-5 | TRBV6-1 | CASSDAGWTETQYF
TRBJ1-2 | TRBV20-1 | CSARMGQGNYGYTF
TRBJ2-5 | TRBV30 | CAWSSWASPQETQYF
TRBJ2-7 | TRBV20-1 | CSATSGASSYEQYF
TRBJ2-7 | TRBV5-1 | CASRLAGSYEQYF
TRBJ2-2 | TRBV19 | CASSRGRTGELFF
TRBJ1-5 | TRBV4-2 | CASSHPQGNQPQHF
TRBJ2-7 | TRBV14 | CASSDRPPYEQYF
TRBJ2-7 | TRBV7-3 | CASSPSPGRGYEQYF